A single sample gave rise to the 29 T cell receptor beta chains below, sequenced in a study of T cell changes during pregnancy in multiple sclerosis. Using immunoSEQ multiplex PCR, the repertoire was profiled, and TCRdb retains in-frame clones only, with some absent. The sample contains 40,000 or so clones, approximately 94% of which appear only once. The material sequenced was CD8+ T cells from peripheral blood mononuclear cells, taken in the third trimester of pregnancy. The receptor set was obtained from a female donor with multiple sclerosis, enrolled in a pregnancy study.

J is TRBJ2-2 and V is TRBV5-1, with D possibly matching TRBD2 (5 bases). The CDR3 extends over 13 amino acids. Trimming stripped 6 bases from V and 5 bases from J, with 11 bases between. Germline V gene sequence: CDR1 SGHRS, CDR2 YFSETQ. This CDR3 reads CASTPSGTGELFF. For the CDR3, the DNA is TGCGCCAGCACCCCCAGCGGTACCGGGGAGCTGTTTTTT.

V is TRBV6-5 and J is TRBJ2-1; 7 bases agree with TRBD2. Trimming at V came to 6 bases and at J to 7 bases, leaving 12 bases not matched to a gene. Germline V lookup: CDR1 MNHEY, CDR2 SVGAGI. The CDR3 consists of 15 residues. The CDR3, as DNA: TGTGCCAGCAGCCTCTTGGCGGGAGTACGGAATGAGCAGTTCTTC. It translates to CASSLLAGVRNEQFF.

The chain uses TRBV27 and TRBJ2-5; TRBD2 matches 8 bases. The CDR3 length is 13 residues. CDR1 MNHEY and CDR2 SMNVEV come from the germline V gene (reference sequence). Germline trimming cut 1 base from V and 9 bases from J; bases unmatched to any gene: 4. The chain's CDR3 is CASSLWDGGAQYF. The CDR3 DNA follows: TGTGCCAGCAGTTTATGGGACGGGGGGGCCCAGTACTTC.

The chain combines TRBV10-3 with TRBJ1-2; TRBD1 aligns across 8 bases. Germline V lookup: CDR1 ENHRY, CDR2 SYGVKD. V trimming: 8 bases; J trimming: 9 bases; junction bases outside the gene matches: 8. The CDR3 is 12 residues long. The CDR3 DNA is TGTGCCATCGGGACAGGTCCTATTAGCTACACCTTC. Protein sequence: CAIGTGPISYTF.

This chain joins TRBV29-1 and TRBJ2-7; 8 bases are shared with TRBD1. V lost 6 bases to trimming and J lost 1 base; unmatched junction nucleotides: 5. Per germline, CDR1 SQVTM and CDR2 ANQGSEA. CDR3 length: 13 residues. This chain's CDR3 is CSVYRDRSYEQYF. In DNA form, the CDR3 reads TGCAGCGTCTACCGGGACAGGTCCTACGAGCAGTACTTC.

The J gene is TRBJ2-7, the V gene TRBV28, with 7 bases matching TRBD1. This CDR3 has 15 residues. Germline CDR1 reads MDHEN; CDR2 reads SYDVKM. V dropped 3 bases and J dropped 1; count of bases not matched to a gene: 6. CDR3 nucleotides: TGTGCCAGCAGTTTCAGGGGGATTAGTTCCTACGAGCAGTACTTC. Residues: CASSFRGISSYEQYF.

V gene TRBV7-9 combines with J gene TRBJ2-7; D may be TRBD1 (5 bases). The CDR3 runs to 13 residues. CDR1 and CDR2 (germline): SEHNR, FQNEAQ (reference sequence). Trimming stripped 2 bases from V and 4 bases from J, with 9 bases between. The CDR3 here is CASSLQGAYEQYF. In DNA, the CDR3 is TGTGCCAGCAGCTTACAAGGGGCTTACGAGCAGTACTTC.

The chain uses TRBV19 and TRBJ1-1; a possible D gene is TRBD1 (5 bases). This CDR3 spans 15 amino acids. Trimming left V 3 bases short and J 5 bases short, with 16 bases between. Per the germline V gene, CDR1 is LNHDA and CDR2 is SQIVND (reference sequence). CDR3 coding DNA: TGTGCCAGTAGTATCTTCGGGGGTCCGAGTACTGAAGCTTTCTTT. This gives the protein CASSIFGGPSTEAFF.

V and J are TRBV19 and TRBJ2-2; D is possibly TRBD1 (5 bases). This CDR3 has 14 amino acids. Looked up from germline, CDR1 is LNHDA and CDR2 is SQIVND (reference sequence). V was pared by 11 bases and J by 3 bases, with 16 bases between. Written as DNA, the CDR3 is TGTGCCTCCCCGTTGGCACAGGACACCGGGGAGCTGTTTTTT. Residues: CASPLAQDTGELFF.

The genes are TRBV5-6 and TRBJ2-3, with 9 bases that match TRBD2. Germline V gene lookup returns CDR1 SGHDT and CDR2 YYEEEE. The V gene end was trimmed by 3 bases and the J gene end by 0 bases; junction bases not matched to a gene: 2. The CDR3 extends over 15 amino acids. CDR3 bases: TGTGCCAGCAGCTCCGGACTAGCGAGCACAGATACGCAGTATTTT. Translated: CASSSGLASTDTQYF.

The rearrangement joins TRBV11-2 to TRBJ2-3, with 10 positions matching TRBD2. J was trimmed by 5 bases and V by 6 bases; bases with no gene match: 8. There are 15 residues in the CDR3. In germline, CDR1 is SGHAT, CDR2 FQNNGV. CDR3 loop: CASSSSGSGGDTQYF. CDR3 nucleotides: TGTGCCAGCAGTTCTAGCGGGAGCGGGGGAGATACGCAGTATTTT.

The genes are TRBV7-9 and TRBJ2-7, with TRBD1 identical over 8 bases. V was clipped by 4 bases and J by 6 bases; unmatched bases: 8. The CDR3 length is 14 residues. The germline gives CDR1 SEHNR, CDR2 FQNEAQ (reference sequence). The CDR3 sequence is CASSSGEDRAEQYF. As DNA, the CDR3 is TGTGCCAGCAGCTCAGGAGAGGACAGGGCCGAGCAGTACTTC.

The J gene is TRBJ1-5, the V gene TRBV19, with a weak D call TRBD1 (6 bases). Germline V lookup: CDR1 LNHDA, CDR2 SQIVND (reference sequence). This CDR3 has 17 amino acids. V lost 2 bases to trimming and J lost 0 bases, with 14 bases between them. In DNA, the CDR3 is TGTGCCAGTAGTATAAACAGGGACGGGTATAGCAATCAGCCCCAGCATTTT. Residues: CASSINRDGYSNQPQHF.

The chain links TRBV28 to TRBJ1-4, with 11 bases aligning to TRBD1. V trimming: 5 bases; J trimming: 6 bases; junction bases outside the gene matches: 8. The CDR3 is made up of 16 amino acids. Per germline, CDR1 MDHEN and CDR2 SYDVKM. CDR3 nucleotide sequence: TGTGCCAGCAGTCCCCTCCGGACAGGGGGCGATGAAAAACTGTTTTTT. Encoded protein: CASSPLRTGGDEKLFF. The full variable domain, completed using reference TRBV28 and TRBJ1-4, is DVKVTQSSRYLVKRTGEKVFLECVQDMDHENMFWYRQDPGLGLRLIYFSYDVKMKEKGDIPEGYSVSREKKERFSLILESASTNQTSMYLCASSPLRTGGDEKLFFGSGTQLSVL.

A single count supports this clone. V and J are TRBV2 and TRBJ2-7; maybe TRBD1 (6 bases). The V and J ends lost 6 bases and 2 bases respectively, with 8 bases between them. Germline-derived CDR1 and CDR2 are SNHLY and FYNNEI. This CDR3 is 12 amino acids long. CDR3 in DNA: TGTGCCAGCAGGGACAGCCCCTACGAGCAGTACTTC. Its protein product is CASRDSPYEQYF.

V is TRBV11-2 and J is TRBJ2-3; 7 nucleotides line up with TRBD1. Germline CDR1 and CDR2: SGHAT and FQNNGV. CDR3 size: 14 residues. The V gene end was trimmed by 4 bases and the J gene end by 6 bases; junction bases not matched to a gene: 7. The CDR3 loop reads CASSSQGERDTQYF. CDR3 coding DNA: TGTGCCAGCAGCTCGCAGGGGGAGAGGGATACGCAGTATTTT.

The V call is TRBV10-3, the J call TRBJ1-1; a possible D gene is TRBD1 (6 bases). CDR3 size: 15 residues. V was cut by 2 bases and J by 6 bases, with 16 bases left in between. Germline CDR1 reads ENHRY; CDR2 reads SYGVKD. The CDR3 reads CAISEGRSGASEAFF. In DNA form, the CDR3 reads TGTGCCATCAGTGAGGGTCGGTCAGGGGCCTCTGAAGCTTTCTTT.

This clone showed up just once. This chain uses TRBV6-1 with TRBJ1-1; no clear D. The CDR3 totals 11 residues. V lost 7 bases to trimming and J lost 4 bases, with 7 bases between them. Germline CDR1 and CDR2: MNHNS and SASEGT. CDR3 in amino acids: CASTVFTEAFF. CDR3 sequence (DNA): TGTGCCAGCACTGTTTTCACTGAAGCTTTCTTT.

The V call is TRBV4-3, the J call TRBJ1-2; 9 bases fit TRBD1. CDR1 and CDR2 from the germline V gene are LGHNA and YSLEER. Germline trimming cut 0 bases from V and 6 bases from J; bases unmatched to any gene: 5. This CDR3 region has 15 residues. The CDR3 DNA follows: TGCGCCAGCAGCCAAGATCGGGGACAGGGAAATGGCTACACCTTC. Translating gives CASSQDRGQGNGYTF.

The gene calls are TRBV27 and TRBJ2-1, with a possible D match to TRBD1 (6 bases). The length of the CDR3 is 13 residues. CDR1 is MNHEY, CDR2 SMNVEV, per germline (reference sequence). Trimming removed 7 bases from V and 3 bases from J, with 10 bases in between. The chain's CDR3 is CASNGQNYNEQFF. The CDR3 bases are TGTGCCAGCAACGGACAGAACTACAATGAGCAGTTCTTC.

J is TRBJ2-7 and V is TRBV28; 7 positions agree with TRBD1. The V gene's germline CDR1 is MDHEN and CDR2 SYDVKM. The CDR3 is 17 residues long. Trimming took 4 bases from V and 2 from J; bases not matched to a gene: 14. CDR3 in DNA: TGTGCCAGCAGTTCAAACCAAATACCTGGGACAGCCTACGAGCAGTACTTC. It encodes CASSSNQIPGTAYEQYF.

This chain joins TRBV15 and TRBJ2-7, with 9 bases that match TRBD1. CDR1 and CDR2 (germline): LNHNV, YYDKDF (reference sequence). Germline trimming cut 4 bases from V and 2 bases from J; bases unmatched to any gene: 6. The CDR3 has 15 residues. DNA for the CDR3: TGTGCCACCAGCAACCTACAGGGGGCAGCCTACGAGCAGTACTTC. It codes for CATSNLQGAAYEQYF.

This rearrangement joins TRBV29-1 to TRBJ2-7; 7 bases are shared with TRBD1. The CDR3 extends over 13 amino acids. V shed 4 bases, J shed 2 bases, and the junction held 5 bases outside the gene matches. Germline V gene data show CDR1 as SQVTM and CDR2 as ANQGSEA. The CDR3 here is CSVVGTVPYEQYF. CDR3 coding DNA: TGCAGCGTTGTTGGGACAGTCCCCTACGAGCAGTACTTC.

V is TRBV19 and J is TRBJ2-1; TRBD1 aligns across 8 bases. This CDR3 contains 15 residues. Per germline, CDR1 LNHDA and CDR2 SQIVND (reference sequence). Losses at the gene ends were 3 bases for V and 7 bases for J; bases not matched to a gene: 8. The CDR3 reads CASSIMGQDMNEQFF. CDR3 sequence (DNA): TGTGCCAGTAGTATTATGGGACAGGACATGAATGAGCAGTTCTTC. The full variable domain, completed using reference TRBV19 and TRBJ2-1, is DGGITQSPKYLFRKEGQNVTLSCEQNLNHDAMYWYRQDPGQGLRLIYYSQIVNDFQKGDIAEGYSVSREKKESFPLTVTSAQKNPTAFYLCASSIMGQDMNEQFFGPGTRLTVL.

The V and J genes are TRBV12-5 and TRBJ2-1; possible D gene TRBD2, 6 bases. The CDR3 runs 14 residues. Germline values: CDR1 LGHNT, CDR2 FRNRAP. With 1 base removed from V and 6 bases from J, the gap between germline ends came to 10 bases. CDR3 sequence (DNA): TGTGCTAGTGGTTTGGACGCGGGGTTCAATGAGCAGTTCTTC. The encoded protein is CASGLDAGFNEQFF.

V and J are TRBV4-1 and TRBJ1-2; 8 bases map to TRBD1. The CDR3 totals 13 residues. Germline V gene data show CDR1 as MGHRA and CDR2 as YSYEKL. The J segment lost 8 bases and the V segment lost 2 bases, leaving 4 bases of the junction unmatched. The CDR3 nucleotides are TGCGCCAGCAGCCAAAGACAGGGGCAAGGCTACACCTTC. Translation gives CASSQRQGQGYTF.

This chain connects TRBV2 to TRBJ1-1, with TRBD1 matching over 8 bases. The germline gives CDR1 SNHLY, CDR2 FYNNEI. The CDR3 sequence is 13 residues long. J lost 4 bases, V lost 10 bases, and 8 bases had no gene match. The CDR3 DNA reads as TGTGCCACGGCGCCAGACAGGGGCACTGAAGCTTTCTTT. As protein: CATAPDRGTEAFF.

The J gene is TRBJ2-1, the V gene TRBV13, with D unresolved. The CDR3 extends over 12 amino acids. The ends were cut back, 0 bases at V and 9 bases at J, with 6 bases in the middle. In germline, CDR1 is PRHDT, CDR2 FYEKMQ (reference sequence). Here the CDR3 reads CASSLGTGEQFF. The CDR3 DNA reads as TGTGCCAGCAGCTTAGGTACGGGTGAGCAGTTCTTC.

This chain connects TRBV9 to TRBJ2-5; a weak D match, TRBD2 (6 bases). The CDR3 is 14 amino acids. Germline V gene lookup returns CDR1 SGDLS and CDR2 YYNGEE. V was shortened by 2 bases and J by 2 bases, with 10 bases between the two germline ends. CDR3 DNA: TGTGCCAGCAGCGTTGGGGCGGGGCAAGAGACCCAGTACTTC. Translation: CASSVGAGQETQYF.